Shown below are 20 T cell receptor beta chains from a single sample sequenced in a study of circulating and synovial CD4+ cells in juvenile arthritis. The assay was immunoSEQ multiplex PCR, and TCRdb's table has in-frame clones only and misses some. The sample contains several thousand clones, roughly 76% of which appear only once. The sequencing input was CD4+ T cells from synovial fluid. The origin of the receptors is a human donor with juvenile idiopathic arthritis.

V is TRBV2 and J is TRBJ2-2; 9 bases fit TRBD1. After removal of 5 bases from V and 7 bases from J, the junction contained 5 bases not matched to a gene. This CDR3 spans 14 amino acids. CDR1 SNHLY and CDR2 FYNNEI come from the germline V gene. DNA for the CDR3: TGTGCCAGCAGTCGCGACAGGGGGAACGGGGAGCTGTTTTTT. Translated: CASSRDRGNGELFF.

The rearrangement joins TRBV5-1 to TRBJ1-2; D gene uncertain. This CDR3 region has 11 residues. Germline V gene data show CDR1 as SGHRS and CDR2 as YFSETQ. V shed 4 bases and J shed 4 bases, with 5 bases lying between them. CDR3 sequence: CASSGRYGYTF. CDR3 nucleotide sequence: TGCGCCAGCAGCGGCCGCTATGGCTACACCTTC.

The V and J genes are TRBV29-1 and TRBJ1-2; D is undetermined. In germline, CDR1 is SQVTM, CDR2 ANQGSEA. Trimming stripped 4 bases from V and 8 bases from J, with 11 bases between. The CDR3 totals 11 residues. The CDR3 protein is CSVVGVGGYTF. CDR3 sequence (DNA): TGCAGCGTTGTCGGGGTCGGGGGCTACACCTTC.

A few counts support this clone. The J gene is TRBJ1-2, the V gene TRBV13, with D possibly TRBD1 on 6 matching bases. CDR1 and CDR2 from the germline V gene are PRHDT and FYEKMQ (reference sequence). The V gene lost 5 bases and the J gene lost 8 bases, with 12 bases spanning the gap. The CDR3 has 12 residues. The CDR3 DNA is TGTGCCAGCAGCCCCGGGGGGCAAGGCTACACCTTC. It is translated as CASSPGGQGYTF.

The gene calls are TRBV19 and TRBJ1-2, with 9 positions matching TRBD1. The germline V gene encodes CDR1 LNHDA and CDR2 SQIVND (reference sequence). V lost 5 bases, J lost 4 bases, and 5 bases stayed unmatched. This CDR3 has 14 residues. The CDR3 region has the DNA TGTGCCAGTAGTCGAGAGGGACAGGGCTATGGCTACACCTTC. Amino acids: CASSREGQGYGYTF.

Comments on this clone: An end of the junction does not agree with germline; a read error may underlie this. The chain joins TRBV30 to TRBJ1-6, with a tentative D call TRBD1 (5 bases). This CDR3 comprises 14 residues. Germline CDR1 is GTSNPN and CDR2 is SVGIG (reference sequence). For the CDR3, the DNA is TGTGCCTGGAGTGTTAGGGACTATAATTCCCCCCTCCACTTT. It is translated as CAWSVRDYNSPLHF.

The chain couples TRBV18 to TRBJ1-1, with 8 nucleotides matching TRBD1. V lost 6 bases and J lost 2; bases outside the gene matches: 5. This CDR3 has 14 residues. From germline, CDR1 is KGHSH and CDR2 LQKENI. The CDR3 loop is CASSPQGANTEAFF. The CDR3 nucleotides are TGTGCCAGCTCCCCCCAGGGGGCAAACACTGAAGCTTTCTTT.

V usage is TRBV27 and J usage is TRBJ1-2; D may be TRBD1 (5 bases). The CDR3 is 14 residues long. The germline V gene encodes CDR1 MNHEY and CDR2 SMNVEV (reference sequence). Trimming removed 3 bases from V and 8 bases from J, with 16 bases in between. The chain's CDR3 is CASSFLTTQGGYTF. DNA of the CDR3: TGTGCCAGCAGTTTCCTGACGACCCAGGGAGGCTACACCTTC.

The chain uses TRBV30 and TRBJ2-5; 7 bases fit TRBD2. The CDR3 has 15 residues. Germline CDR1 GTSNPN, CDR2 SVGIG (reference sequence). The ends lost 2 bases at V and 2 bases at J; junction bases unmatched: 8. Here the CDR3 DNA reads TGTGCCTGGAGTCTTAGAGCGGGGCTGCAAGAGACCCAGTACTTC. It encodes CAWSLRAGLQETQYF. The whole variable domain, remainder taken from reference TRBV30 and TRBJ2-5, is SQTIHQWPATLVQPVGSPLSLECTVEGTSNPNLYWYRQAAGRGLQLLFYSVGIGQISSEVPQNLSASRPQDRQFILSSKKLLLSDSGFYLCAWSLRAGLQETQYFGPGTRLLVL.

In its sample, this clone was seen once. V and J are TRBV6-6 and TRBJ1-1; 7 positions agree with TRBD1. The trim removed 5 bases at V and 0 bases at J, leaving 6 bases unmatched. There are 15 residues in the CDR3. In germline, CDR1 is MNHNY, CDR2 SVGAGI (reference sequence). CDR3 loop: CASSRGQSMNTEAFF. The CDR3, as DNA: TGTGCCAGCAGTAGGGGACAGAGCATGAACACTGAAGCTTTCTTT.

The CDR3, as DNA: TGTGCCAGCAGCCCCCGCCCTAGCGGGGACGGTGAGCAGTTCTTC. The encoded protein is CASSPRPSGDGEQFF. The chain is built from TRBV7-2 and TRBJ2-1, with TRBD2 matching 9 bases. The CDR3 runs to 15 residues. Germline-derived CDR1 and CDR2 are SGHTA and FQGNSA. V trimming: 5 bases; J trimming: 9 bases; junction bases outside the gene matches: 11.

On this clone: The junction differs from germline at one of its ends, possibly a read error. The gene calls are TRBV5-1 and TRBJ2-1, with 11 bases aligning to TRBD2. The V gene's germline CDR1 is SGHRS and CDR2 YFSETQ. This CDR3 is built from 16 residues. The CDR3 loop is CASSDYSGGDYNEQLF. CDR3 DNA sequence: TGCGCCAGCAGCGATTATAGCGGGGGGGACTACAATGAGCAGCTCTTC.

The J gene is TRBJ1-2, the V gene TRBV6-5; the D gene is possibly TRBD1 (6 bases). The V gene lost 7 bases and the J gene lost 4 bases, with 10 bases spanning the gap. CDR3 length: 12 residues. Per germline, CDR1 MNHEY and CDR2 SVGAGI. Here the CDR3 DNA reads TGTGCCAGCAAGGGGGGGGGCTATGGCTACACCTTC. Protein product: CASKGGGYGYTF.

This chain links TRBV28 with TRBJ2-2; TRBD1 matches 8 bases. The CDR3 consists of 14 residues. Germline V lookup: CDR1 MDHEN, CDR2 SYDVKM. The V segment lost 3 bases and the J segment 6 bases; nucleotides outside the gene matches: 3. The CDR3 sequence: CASSLQGAAGELFF. The CDR3 nucleotides read TGTGCCAGCAGTTTGCAGGGGGCCGCCGGGGAGCTGTTTTTT.

The chain has TRBV9 and TRBJ1-1; a weak D match, TRBD1 (5 bases). The V gene lost 3 bases and the J gene lost 3 bases, with 9 bases spanning the gap. This CDR3 is built from 13 residues. The V gene's germline CDR1 is SGDLS and CDR2 YYNGEE. The CDR3 loop reads CASSEAGYTEAFF. The CDR3 DNA reads as TGTGCCAGCAGCGAGGCAGGGTACACTGAAGCTTTCTTT.

In its sample, this clone was seen once. This rearrangement joins TRBV9 to TRBJ1-1; maybe TRBD1 (5 bases). V lost 0 bases to trimming and J lost 7 bases, with 10 bases between them. The CDR3 totals 13 residues. The germline V gene has CDR1 SGDLS and CDR2 YYNGEE. CDR3 nucleotide sequence: TGTGCCAGCAGCGTAGGGGGGAGGGGTGAAGCTTTCTTT. Translation: CASSVGGRGEAFF.

In its sample, this clone was seen a few times. The chain combines TRBV29-1 with TRBJ1-2; possibly TRBD1 for D (6 bases). This CDR3 comprises 11 residues. Germline loops: CDR1 SQVTM, CDR2 ANQGSEA. V shed 6 bases and J shed 7 bases, with 12 bases lying between them. Here the CDR3 DNA reads TGCAGCGTGCTGGGGGCGATTGGCTACACCTTC. Translating it yields CSVLGAIGYTF.

This clone appeared a few times. The chain is built from TRBV4-2 and TRBJ1-1, with 8 bases fitting TRBD1. Unmatched junction bases numbered 5, after V lost 4 bases and J lost 4 bases. This CDR3 region has 14 residues. The germline V gene encodes CDR1 LGHNA and CDR2 YNFKEQ. In DNA form, the CDR3 reads TGTGCCAGCAGCCGATTGGGACAGGTCACTGAAGCTTTCTTT. It codes for CASSRLGQVTEAFF.

This clone appeared a single time. This CDR3 is CASSQESPLAGGTGELFF. As DNA, the CDR3 is TGCGCCAGCAGCCAAGAATCCCCACTAGCGGGGGGGACCGGGGAGCTGTTTTTT. The V and J genes are TRBV4-1 and TRBJ2-2, with TRBD2 matching over 13 bases. The CDR3 covers 18 residues. V lost 0 bases and J lost 5; bases outside the gene matches: 6. Germline V gives CDR1 MGHRA, CDR2 YSYEKL.

This chain uses TRBV4-2 with TRBJ1-1; 9 bases map to TRBD1. The CDR3 sequence is 13 residues long. Germline CDR1 LGHNA, CDR2 YNFKEQ. V lost 6 bases to trimming and J lost 5 bases; unmatched junction nucleotides: 4. The CDR3 DNA is TGTGCCAGCAGAACACAGGGGGCGACTGAAGCTTTCTTT. Amino acids: CASRTQGATEAFF.